The table lists the clone carrying this TCR beta chain with a few counts. This specimen belongs to a study of blood T cell repertoires in COVID-19. The J segment lost 9 bases and the V segment lost 3 bases, leaving 7 bases of the junction unmatched. The germline gives CDR1 SGHRS, CDR2 YFSETQ. This CDR3 is 13 amino acids long. Per the original data handling: Estimation of nucleated cell counts was performed using reference gene primer amplification. Only in-frame clones appear in the TCRdb table, and some are missing; sequencing was by immunoSEQ multiplex PCR. V and J calls and clone size are as listed in that table; D and trimming were resolved from the DNA. The sample records 430,000 or so clones, about 90% being singletons.

Sequenced material: peripheral blood. This chain connects TRBV5-1 to TRBJ2-7; the match to TRBD2 covers 9 bases. The receptor was isolated from a man aged 18 to 29 with COVID-19, enrolled during active disease. The CDR3, as DNA: TGCGCCAGCAGCTACACGGCGGGAGGGGTGCAGTACTTC. Its translation is CASSYTAGGVQYF.